The sequence of this T cell receptor beta chain was determined in a study of technical replicates of blood from several donors. CDR1 and CDR2 from the germline V gene are SGDLS and YYNGEE. V was pared by 0 bases and J by 5 bases, with 8 bases of the junction left unmatched. The CDR3 sequence is 15 residues long. The data were produced by immunoSEQ multiplex PCR, yet TCRdb's version contains in-frame clones alone and is incomplete. The sample carries 70,000 to 95,000 clones, approximately 97% recorded once. This sequence joins TRBV9 and TRBJ2-7, with 7 bases that match TRBD1. Material: T cells isolated from PBMCs. This TCR was sampled from a human donor in good health. For the CDR3, the DNA is TGTGCCAGCAGCGTAGCTGGGGGACAGTCCCACGAGCAGTACTTC. Protein sequence: CASSVAGGQSHEQYF.